Shown below are 9 T cell receptor beta chains from a single sample sequenced in a study of response to subunit inactivated influenza vaccine. TCRdb reanalysed the RT-PCR reads using MiXCR and keeps one entry per CDR3 protein. The sample contains under 950,000 distinct CDR3 sequences, less than 25% of which appear only once. Sequenced material: PBMCs from blood, taken about 5 days after vaccination. These receptors all come from a man aged 45-65 years who received an inactivated influenza vaccine.

V usage is TRBV20-1 and J usage is TRBJ2-5, with a possible D match to TRBD2 (6 bases). This CDR3 region has 16 residues. Trimming stripped 6 bases from V and 1 base from J, with 21 bases between. The germline gives CDR1 DFQATT, CDR2 SNEGSKA (reference sequence). For the CDR3, the DNA is TGCAGTGCCAAAGCCGGTAACGCGGGGCCCCAAGAGACCCAGTACTTC. Encoded protein: CSAKAGNAGPQETQYF.

The rearrangement uses TRBV20-1 and TRBJ1-2; D ambiguous. The V end was cut by 5 bases, the J end by 1 base, with 11 bases between. CDR1 and CDR2 from the germline V gene are DFQATT and SNEGSKA (reference sequence). CDR3 size: 13 residues. CDR3 sequence: CSAYGLLNYGYTF. For the CDR3, the DNA is TGCAGTGCTTATGGACTCCTTAACTATGGCTACACCTTC.

J is TRBJ2-7 and V is TRBV28; D gene uncertain. Germline V gene sequence: CDR1 MDHEN, CDR2 SYDVKM. The CDR3 spans 12 residues. Trimming cost V 5 bases and J 6 bases, with 11 bases left between them. DNA of the CDR3: TGTGCCAGCAGTCCTCCGTTCGGCGAGCAGTACTTC. Protein sequence: CASSPPFGEQYF.

This clonotype occurred many times. This chain connects TRBV11-2 to TRBJ1-2; TRBD1 matches at 10 bases. The CDR3 is 16 amino acids. Germline loops: CDR1 SGHAT, CDR2 FQNNGV. After removal of 6 bases from V and 3 bases from J, the junction contained 10 bases not matched to a gene. CDR3 in DNA: TGTGCCAGCAGACCCAAGACAGGGGGCCGCGACTATGGCTACACCTTC. Its protein product is CASRPKTGGRDYGYTF.

V and J are TRBV4-2 and TRBJ2-1; tentatively, D is TRBD1 (6 bases). V lost 0 bases to trimming and J lost 2 bases, with 14 bases between them. The CDR3 runs 17 residues. Germline V CDR1 and CDR2: LGHNA, YNFKEQ. DNA of the CDR3: TGTGCCAGCAGCCAAGATGTGAGCAGGGGCACCTACAATGAGCAGTTCTTC. It yields the protein CASSQDVSRGTYNEQFF.

This clonotype occurred a few times. The rearrangement uses TRBV5-1 and TRBJ1-6; no reliable D call. Trimming pared 6 bases from V and 7 bases from J, leaving 11 bases between. The CDR3 extends over 13 amino acids. Germline CDR1 and CDR2: SGHRS and YFSETQ. This CDR3 reads CASKKDQNSPLHF. The CDR3 DNA is TGCGCCAGCAAAAAGGACCAAAATTCACCCCTCCACTTT.

In the case of this clonotype: This may stem from a read error, because a much larger clone lies one nucleotide away. The chain's CDR3 is CATSRDIGLDTQYF. As DNA, the CDR3 is TGTGCCACCAGCAGAGATATAGGACTAGATACGCAGTATTTT. The chain carries TRBV15 and TRBJ2-3, with D perhaps TRBD2 (5 bases). With 0 bases removed from V and 5 bases from J, the gap between germline ends came to 9 bases. The CDR3 extends over 14 amino acids. Germline CDR1 is LNHNV and CDR2 is YYDKDF (reference sequence).

This clonotype appeared many times. The genes are TRBV29-1 and TRBJ2-2; D remains ambiguous. Per the germline V gene, CDR1 is SQVTM and CDR2 is ANQGSEA. V lost 6 bases and J lost 2, with 4 bases in between. This CDR3 comprises 11 residues. CDR3 sequence reads: CSVRNTGELFF. The CDR3 bases are TGCAGCGTCAGAAACACCGGGGAGCTGTTTTTT.

The chain recombines TRBV6-1 with TRBJ2-7; D uncertain. This CDR3 region has 13 residues. Trimming removed 5 bases at V and 2 bases at J, with 10 bases between. Germline values: CDR1 MNHNS, CDR2 SASEGT. The CDR3 DNA reads TGTGCCAGCAGTATCGGGCCGACCTACGAGCAGTACTTC. Its translation is CASSIGPTYEQYF.